The present T cell receptor (beta chain) was sequenced within a study of blood T cells in healthy people across ages. Overall study results and limits: Investigators viewed diversity estimates from one million T cells as underestimates, the study reported. Long-lived and aged donors differed, with more naive CD4+ cells and higher diversity in the long-lived.

It was with a sample-barcoded 5' primer and a J-beta primer mix that a second PCR of roughly 7 to 12 cycles was run. A template-switch adaptor with 12 random nucleotides tagged each cDNA molecule. From the 5' RACE reads, TCRdb called clonotypes with MiXCR, one entry per CDR3 protein. The sample shows hundreds of thousands of distinct CDR3 sequences, 58% of them seen only once. Comment on this clonotype: Its antigen is unidentified.

The donors, all healthy, were Caucasians living in Russia, aged about 6 to 90. Germline V gene sequence: CDR1 SGHRS, CDR2 YFSETQ. The length of the CDR3 is 16 residues. V dropped 5 bases and J dropped 1 base, with 18 bases sitting between them. Input material: blood. The chain uses TRBV5-1 and TRBJ2-5; TRBD2 is a possible D gene (6 bases). The TCR sequence derives from a man aged 25 to 40 in good health. This chain's CDR3 is CASSKAGDWGQETQYF. The CDR3 bases are TGCGCCAGCAGTAAGGCCGGGGACTGGGGCCAAGAGACCCAGTACTTC. Full variable domain (missing parts from reference TRBV5-1 and TRBJ2-5): KAGVTQTPRYLIKTRGQQVTLSCSPISGHRSVSWYQQTPGQGLQFLFEYFSETQRNKGNFPGRFSGRQFSNSRSEMNVSTLELGDSALYLCASSKAGDWGQETQYFGPGTRLLVL.